The T cell receptor beta chain under discussion was sequenced for a study of T cells in Graves' hyperthyroidism and ophthalmopathy. The overall study: Staff took peripheral blood when the initial diagnosis was made, before any treatment began.

Inclusion characteristics of ophthalmopathy patients comprised a Clinical Activity Score of at least 3, a NOSPECS grade of at least 4, and duration under 3 months. About 10 ml fresh peripheral blood yielded the PBMCs. RNA transcripts provided the source from which TCR beta CDR3 regions were amplified. Researchers ran a first-round RT-PCR on the TCR CDR3 using the HTBI primer set. TCRdb fed the multiplex PCR reads into MiXCR, producing one record per CDR3 protein. The profile covers 490,000 or so distinct CDR3 sequences, with 20% to 25% appearing a single time and around 47% taken by the ten largest. The germline CDR1 and CDR2 sequences are GTSNPN and SVGIG (reference sequence). The CDR3 contains 17 residues. Trimming cost V 2 bases and J 0 bases, with 19 bases left between them. The count of this clonotype is one.

The origin of this receptor is a woman aged 70-85 years with Graves' ophthalmopathy. J is TRBJ1-2 and V is TRBV30; no clear D. Sequenced input: blood. Here the CDR3 DNA reads TGTGCCTGGAGTCTTCAGGTAATATCGGCAACTAACTATGGCTACACCTTC. Protein product: CAWSLQVISATNYGYTF.